The rows below give T cell receptor beta chains drawn from one sample of a study of T cell changes during pregnancy in multiple sclerosis. Repertoires were generated with immunoSEQ multiplex PCR, while TCRdb's copy carries only in-frame clones and drops some. The sample holds about 28,000 clones; roughly nine tenths are singletons and the top ten take 4.5% to 5.5%. Sequences were derived from peripheral blood, sampled in the first trimester of pregnancy. The receptors derive from a female donor in good health, enrolled as a control in a pregnancy study. CDR3s include the opening cysteine and the closing phenylalanine or tryptophan. The D gene is left open where the match is weak. Clone size is given for some rows only: seen once, a few or many times, or a class if the clone is expanded.

>.|TRBJ1-1|TRBV7-8|.
CASSSHSRENTEAFF
TGTGCCAGCAGCTCCCATTCCCGGGAGAACACTGAAGCTTTCTTT
>.|TRBJ2-3|TRBV11-3|.
CASSRGRDTQYF
TGTGCCAGCAGCCGGGGAAGGGATACGCAGTATTTT
>.|TRBJ2-1|TRBV11-2|TRBD2
CASSFGTSGGYNEQFF
TGTGCCAGCAGCTTCGGGACTAGCGGGGGGTACAATGAGCAGTTCTTC
>.|TRBJ2-2|TRBV18|.
CASSPMRRSYTGELFF
TGTGCCAGCTCACCCATGAGGAGGTCGTACACCGGGGAGCTGTTTTTT
>.|TRBJ2-3|TRBV18|.
CASSRGTDTQYF
TGTGCCAGCTCACGAGGCACAGATACGCAGTATTTT
>.|TRBJ1-1|TRBV30|TRBD1
CAWNGQGGTEAFF
TGTGCCTGGAACGGACAGGGAGGGACTGAAGCTTTCTTT
>.|TRBJ2-1|TRBV5-5|TRBD2
CASSFSEREVAYNEQFF
TGTGCCAGCAGCTTTTCTGAACGGGAGGTGGCCTACAATGAGCAGTTCTTC
>.|TRBJ2-7|TRBV6-5|.
CASSPEGNEQYF
TGTGCCAGCAGCCCCGAGGGTAACGAGCAGTACTTC
>.|TRBJ2-3|TRBV29-1|.
CSVDLQGTDTQYF
TGCAGCGTTGACCTACAGGGCACAGATACGCAGTATTTT
>.|TRBJ2-3|TRBV29-1|.
CSVELVRGTDTQYF
TGCAGCGTTGAACTAGTACGTGGCACAGATACGCAGTATTTT
>.|TRBJ2-2|TRBV5-1|.
CASSSTGGELFF
TGCGCCAGCAGCTCAACGGGGGGGGAGCTGTTTTTT
>.|TRBJ1-6|TRBV5-8|.
CASSLGGFYNSPLHF
TGTGCCAGCAGCTTGGGCGGATTCTATAATTCACCCCTCCACTTT
>.|TRBJ1-6|TRBV6-4|.
CASSVSPGNSPLHF
TGTGCCAGCAGTGTATCCCCAGGGAATTCACCCCTCCACTTT
>once|TRBJ1-1|TRBV5-1|.
CASREGSMNTEAFF
TGCGCCAGCAGGGAGGGGTCCATGAACACTGAAGCTTTCTTT
>.|TRBJ2-1|TRBV9|TRBD2
CASSAGLAGDYNEQFF
TGTGCCAGCAGCGCAGGACTAGCGGGAGATTATAATGAGCAGTTCTTC
>.|TRBJ2-5|TRBV18|TRBD1
CASSYRGDGETQYF
TGTGCCAGCTCATACAGGGGTGACGGAGAGACCCAGTACTTC
>.|TRBJ2-3|TRBV30|TRBD1
CAWSPGTGRGDTQYF
TGTGCCTGGAGTCCCGGGACAGGGAGGGGAGATACGCAGTATTTT
>.|TRBJ1-1|TRBV28|TRBD1
CASSLGRGPFTEAFF
TGTGCCAGCAGTTTAGGTAGGGGGCCGTTCACTGAAGCTTTCTTT
>.|TRBJ1-2|TRBV11-3|TRBD1
CASSFGTAMNYGYTF
TGTGCCAGCAGCTTCGGGACAGCGATGAACTATGGCTACACCTTC
>.|TRBJ1-5|TRBV5-6|.
CASSLSRTSNQPQHF
TGTGCCAGCAGCTTGAGTCGGACAAGCAATCAGCCCCAGCATTTT
>.|TRBJ2-7|TRBV25-1|.
CASSDPPAYEQYF
TGTGCCAGCAGTGACCCCCCCGCCTACGAGCAGTACTTC
>.|TRBJ2-1|TRBV2|TRBD2
CASSEATWTSGSKNEQFF
TGTGCCAGCAGTGAAGCTACTTGGACTAGCGGGAGTAAGAATGAGCAGTTCTTC
>.|TRBJ2-2|TRBV2|.
CASSEALRGGELFF
TGTGCCAGCAGTGAAGCGCTTCGGGGCGGGGAGCTGTTTTTT
>.|TRBJ2-1|TRBV27|TRBD2
CASSSFSGGTLYNEQFF
TGTGCCAGCAGCTCCTTTAGCGGGGGGACCCTCTACAATGAGCAGTTCTTC
>once|TRBJ1-1|TRBV5-6|TRBD1
CASSLGGQGYNTEAFF
TGTGCCAGCAGCTTAGGGGGACAGGGGTATAACACTGAAGCTTTCTTT
>.|TRBJ1-4|TRBV7-9|TRBD1
CASSLIRDRGTNEKLFF
TGTGCCAGCAGCCTAATACGGGACAGGGGGACTAATGAAAAACTGTTTTTT
>.|TRBJ2-2|TRBV11-3|TRBD2
CASSPRGGHSNGELFF
TGTGCCAGCAGCCCGCGGGGGGGCCATAGTAACGGGGAGCTGTTTTTT
>.|TRBJ1-1|TRBV19|TRBD1
CASRGTDRPEAFF
TGTGCCAGTAGGGGGACAGATCGACCAGAAGCTTTCTTT
>.|TRBJ1-2|TRBV5-1|.
CASSLGGRGSPGYTF
TGCGCCAGCAGCTTGGGGGGCAGGGGCTCACCGGGCTACACCTTC
>.|TRBJ1-3|TRBV30|.
CAWTWTAGNTIYF
TGTGCCTGGACCTGGACAGCAGGAAACACCATATATTTT
>.|TRBJ2-2|TRBV5-5|TRBD1
CASSLGQGAGYTGELFF
TGTGCCAGCAGCTTGGGGCAGGGGGCGGGGTACACCGGGGAGCTGTTTTTT
>.|TRBJ2-5|TRBV5-1|TRBD1
CASSSGQGRETQYF
TGCGCCAGCAGCTCCGGACAGGGAAGGGAGACCCAGTACTTC
>.|TRBJ2-3|TRBV6-4|.
CASSADWSPTDTQYF
TGTGCCAGCAGTGCCGACTGGAGTCCCACAGATACGCAGTATTTT
>.|TRBJ1-1|TRBV5-6|TRBD1
CASSFGDRNTEAFF
TGTGCCAGCAGCTTTGGGGACAGGAACACTGAAGCTTTCTTT
>.|TRBJ2-7|TRBV27|.
CASSTTTGIGVYEQYF
TGTGCCAGCAGTACCACTACAGGGATTGGGGTCTACGAGCAGTACTTC
>.|TRBJ2-3|TRBV14|.
CASSRRDFTDTQYF
TGTGCCAGCAGCCGTCGGGACTTCACAGATACGCAGTATTTT
>.|TRBJ2-7|TRBV5-6|.
CASSFQDRGEQYF
TGTGCCAGCAGCTTCCAGGACCGGGGCGAGCAGTACTTC
>.|TRBJ1-4|TRBV5-1|.
CASSLTTANEKLFF
TGCGCCAGCAGCTTGACGACAGCTAATGAAAAACTGTTTTTT
>few|TRBJ2-5|TRBV2|TRBD1
CASSAGGQGVWETQYF
TGTGCCAGCAGTGCGGGGGGACAGGGGGTGTGGGAGACCCAGTACTTC
>.|TRBJ2-5|TRBV27|.
CASSAVGERVQETQYF
TGTGCCAGCAGTGCGGTCGGGGAGCGGGTCCAAGAGACCCAGTACTTC
>.|TRBJ2-7|TRBV7-8|.
CASSHGQTYEQYF
TGTGCCAGCAGCCACGGACAGACCTACGAGCAGTACTTC
>.|TRBJ1-2|TRBV30|.
CAGPGDLYGYTF
TGTGCTGGGCCGGGGGACCTCTATGGCTACACCTTC
>.|TRBJ2-5|TRBV11-3|TRBD1
CASSSGTGTETQYF
TGTGCCAGCAGTTCCGGGACAGGGACGGAGACCCAGTACTTC
>.|TRBJ2-1|TRBV7-9|.
CASSLERLGQFF
TGTGCCAGCAGCTTAGAGCGGCTAGGCCAGTTCTTC
>.|TRBJ2-7|TRBV6-5|.
CASSYSSRGNEQYF
TGTGCCAGCAGTTACTCTAGTCGGGGGAACGAGCAGTACTTC
>.|TRBJ2-3|TRBV11-3|.
CASSYGGPADTQYF
TGTGCCAGCAGCTATGGTGGGCCGGCAGATACGCAGTATTTT
>.|TRBJ1-1|TRBV27|TRBD1
CASSTGQGFPGNTEAFF
TGTGCCAGCAGCACGGGACAGGGATTTCCCGGGAACACTGAAGCTTTCTTT
>.|TRBJ2-5|TRBV7-2|.
CASSLELVQETQYF
TGTGCCAGCAGCTTAGAGCTCGTCCAAGAGACCCAGTACTTC
>once|TRBJ2-5|TRBV5-1|TRBD1
CASSSGQGQETQYF
TGCGCCAGCAGCTCCGGACAGGGCCAAGAGACCCAGTACTTC
>.|TRBJ1-3|TRBV30|.
CAWSVRASGAGNTIYF
TGTGCCTGGAGTGTACGTGCATCGGGTGCTGGAAACACCATATATTTT
>.|TRBJ2-3|TRBV27|TRBD2
CASSPPSGRLTDTQYF
TGTGCCAGCAGTCCGCCTAGCGGGAGGTTAACAGATACGCAGTATTTT
>.|TRBJ2-7|TRBV18|.
CASSPSEGVSYEQYF
TGTGCCAGCTCACCATCTGAAGGGGTATCCTACGAGCAGTACTTC
>.|TRBJ2-6|TRBV30|TRBD1
CAWSVQGGSGANVLTF
TGTGCCTGGAGTGTACAGGGGGGCTCTGGGGCCAACGTCCTGACTTTC